The rows below give T cell receptor beta chains drawn from one sample of a study of T cell responses to AZD1222 COVID-19 vaccine. Clones were sequenced by immunoSEQ multiplex PCR, and TCRdb holds only the in-frame ones, with some missing. This sample carries around 190,000 clones, just over 85% of them seen once, and the ten largest clones take 0.45% to 0.55%. Sequenced here: peripheral blood, sampled on day 0 of AZD1222 vaccination. These receptors were collected from an adult in good health. The CDR3 runs from the conserved cysteine through the conserved F or W. The D gene is left open where the match is weak. Some rows have no size entry. The others give once, few or many, or a class for an expanded clone.

V	J	length	D	size	DNA	CDR3
TRBV9	TRBJ2-2	15	-	-	TGTGCCAGCAGCGTAGGAGGTGGGAACACCGGGGAGCTGTTTTTT	CASSVGGGNTGELFF
TRBV28	TRBJ1-5	13	-	-	TGTGCCAGCAGGAGCAGCTCAGGCGGGCTCCAGCATTTT	CASRSSSGGLQHF
TRBV25-1	TRBJ2-1	12	-	few	TGTGCCACCACAGCCCGGGGCAATGAGCAGTTCTTC	CATTARGNEQFF
TRBV21-1	TRBJ1-4	19	-	-	TGTGCCAGCAGCCCCCTTGGACAGGACCAACCGAAACCTAATGAAAAACTGTTTTTT	CASSPLGQDQPKPNEKLFF
TRBV19	TRBJ2-7	12	-	few	TGTGCCAGTAGTATAGGGACCTACGAGCAGTACTTC	CASSIGTYEQYF
TRBV12-5	TRBJ2-7	12	-	-	TGTGCTAGTGGTTTGGTGTGGGACGAGCAGTACTTC	CASGLVWDEQYF
TRBV28	TRBJ1-1	16	TRBD1	-	TGTGCCAGCAGCCCTGGACAGGGGGCCTTTCGAACTGAAGCTTTCTTT	CASSPGQGAFRTEAFF
TRBV30	TRBJ2-3	15	-	once	TGTGCCTGGAGTCCGGGGGGCCACGGTCCTGATACGCAGTATTTT	CAWSPGGHGPDTQYF
TRBV7-3	TRBJ2-7	14	TRBD1	-	TGTGCCAGCAGCCCAGGGACAGCTCGCTACGAGCAGTACTTC	CASSPGTARYEQYF
TRBV3-1/TRBV3-2	TRBJ1-6	16	-	-	TGTGCCAGCAGCCAAGAGTTCGGCTCCTATAATTCACCCCTCCACTTT	CASSQEFGSYNSPLHF
TRBV19	TRBJ2-3	17	-	-	TGTGCCAGTAGTCCCCTAAGCGGTACTCCTTTCACAGATACGCAGTATTTT	CASSPLSGTPFTDTQYF
TRBV5-1	TRBJ2-7	12	-	-	TGCGCCAGCAGCTTGGTGCCGTACGAGCAGTACTTC	CASSLVPYEQYF
TRBV7-3	TRBJ2-7	13	TRBD1	-	TGTGCCAGCAGCTTGGACAGGGGGTACGAGCAGTACTTC	CASSLDRGYEQYF
TRBV15	TRBJ1-1	16	-	few	TGTGCCACCAGCTGGGTTACGGGGGCGCGAGGCACTGAAGCTTTCTTT	CATSWVTGARGTEAFF
TRBV19	TRBJ1-2	15	-	-	TGTGCCAGTAGTATAGTGGAACGGCCCTTTGGTGGCTACACCTTC	CASSIVERPFGGYTF
TRBV7-2	TRBJ2-5	17	TRBD2	-	TGTGCCAGCAGCTTAGCGGCTAGCGGGGGCCTTGGAGAGACCCAGTACTTC	CASSLAASGGLGETQYF
TRBV25-1	TRBJ2-3	16	-	-	TGTGCCAGCAGTAATCCCTTCCTGACGGAGGCAGATACGCAGTATTTT	CASSNPFLTEADTQYF
TRBV10-1	TRBJ2-7	14	-	few	TGCGCCAGCAGTGAGAGACAGGGAGGCTACGAGCAGTACTTC	CASSERQGGYEQYF
TRBV6-6	TRBJ1-4	14	-	-	TGTGCCAGCAGCCCGTGGGGGGGCAAGGAAAAACTGTTTTTT	CASSPWGGKEKLFF
TRBV6-5	TRBJ1-1	15	-	few	TGTGCCAGCAGTTACTCGGTAGGGGGACACACTGAAGCTTTCTTT	CASSYSVGGHTEAFF
TRBV27	TRBJ2-7	18	TRBD2	-	TGTGCCAGCAGTCTACTCGAGCCGAGGGTAGCGGGAGACTACGAGCAGTACTTC	CASSLLEPRVAGDYEQYF
TRBV21-1	TRBJ1-5	15	-	-	TGTGCCAGCAGCAAAGGAACAAGTGGGCATCAGCCCCAGCATTTT	CASSKGTSGHQPQHF
TRBV29-1	TRBJ1-4	15	TRBD1	-	TGCAGCGTTTCTGGACAGGGGGCCTCTAATGAAAAACTGTTTTTT	CSVSGQGASNEKLFF
TRBV9	TRBJ1-4	15	TRBD1	-	TGTGCCAGCAGCGTATCGGCAGGGGGTAATGAAAAACTGTTTTTT	CASSVSAGGNEKLFF
TRBV5-5	TRBJ2-7	12	-	-	TGTGCCAGCAGCTTGGTGAATGACGAGCAGTACTTC	CASSLVNDEQYF
TRBV6-5	TRBJ1-3	14	-	-	TGTGCCAGCAGTTTTACTTTGTCTGGAAACACCATATATTTT	CASSFTLSGNTIYF
TRBV28	TRBJ1-4	14	TRBD1	-	TGTGCCAGCAGCCGCACCGGGACAGGGGAAAAACTGTTTTTT	CASSRTGTGEKLFF
TRBV6-1	TRBJ2-7	15	-	-	TGTGCCAGCAGTGATACAGTGGGGGCGTCTCGGGAGCAGTACTTC	CASSDTVGASREQYF
TRBV24-1	TRBJ1-2	13	-	-	TGTGCCACCAGTGACAGGTTTAACTATGGCTACACCTTC	CATSDRFNYGYTF
TRBV14	TRBJ2-1	15	-	-	TGTGCCAGCAGTCCCCCTCCGGCCTCCTACAATGAGCAGTTCTTC	CASSPPPASYNEQFF
TRBV9	TRBJ1-3	15	TRBD1	-	TGTGCCAGCAGCGTGACAGGGGCATCAGGAAACACCATATATTTT	CASSVTGASGNTIYF
TRBV3-1/TRBV3-2	TRBJ2-3	12	-	-	TGTGCCAGCAGCCAAGTAAGAGATACGCAGTATTTT	CASSQVRDTQYF
TRBV30	TRBJ2-7	11	TRBD2	-	TGTGCCTGGGGACTAGCGGGCGAGCAGTACTTC	CAWGLAGEQYF
TRBV5-5	TRBJ2-7	14	-	-	TGTGCCAGCAGCAATACCGGGAACTTCTACGAGCAGTACTTC	CASSNTGNFYEQYF
TRBV28	TRBJ2-1	15	TRBD1	-	TGTGCCAGCAGTCGAGACAGGGCCGCATACAATGAGCAGTTCTTC	CASSRDRAAYNEQFF
TRBV5-1	TRBJ2-2	16	-	-	TGCGCCAGCAGCTTGGTCGGGGGCTCGACCACCGGGGAGCTGTTTTTT	CASSLVGGSTTGELFF
TRBV24-1	TRBJ1-5	15	-	-	TGTGCCACCAGTGATAGCACGGACAGAAATCAGCCCCAGCATTTT	CATSDSTDRNQPQHF
TRBV27	TRBJ2-1	18	TRBD2	few	TGTGCCAGCAGTTCAACAACCGGGACTAGCGGGACGTACAATGAGCAGTTCTTC	CASSSTTGTSGTYNEQFF
TRBV24-1	TRBJ2-1	13	-	-	TGTGCCACCAGTGGAATTGGGTTGGGTGAGCAGTTCTTC	CATSGIGLGEQFF
TRBV4-2	TRBJ1-2	17	-	-	TGTGCCAGCAGCCAAGAAATTGGGGGTCAGGAGTACTATGGCTACACCTTC	CASSQEIGGQEYYGYTF
TRBV7-8	TRBJ2-2	14	-	-	TGTGCCAGCAGCTTAAGGGAGAAAGACGGGGAGCTGTTTTTT	CASSLREKDGELFF
TRBV18	TRBJ1-1	14	-	-	TGTGCCAGCTCACCTCAGACAATGAACACTGAAGCTTTCTTT	CASSPQTMNTEAFF
TRBV30	TRBJ1-6	15	-	-	TGTGCCTGGAGTGCGGCGGGCCTTCATAATTCACCCCTCCACTTT	CAWSAAGLHNSPLHF
TRBV4-3	TRBJ1-4	16	-	-	TGCGCCAGCAGCCAAGAGCGCAGGGCGGGGAATGAAAAACTGTTTTTT	CASSQERRAGNEKLFF
TRBV7-9	TRBJ1-1	15	-	-	TGTGCCAGCAGCTTACTTGTTCGGGTGAACACTGAAGCTTTCTTT	CASSLLVRVNTEAFF
TRBV18	TRBJ2-7	16	-	-	TGTGCCAGCTCACCACCGGGGGGGCGGACCTCCTCGGGGCAGTACTTC	CASSPPGGRTSSGQYF
TRBV14	TRBJ2-7	17	-	-	TGTGCCAGCAGCCAAGATCCCTTCCGGGAAAGAGTGAACGAGCAGTACTTC	CASSQDPFRERVNEQYF
TRBV7-6	TRBJ2-1	15	-	-	TGTGCCAGCAGCTTAGCTGCTGGGGGGTTCAATGAGCAGTTCTTC	CASSLAAGGFNEQFF
TRBV5-3	TRBJ1-2	19	-	-	TGTGCCAGAAGCTTAACGATATCCCGTTTGTCGCGGGTTGGATATGGCTACACCTTC	CARSLTISRLSRVGYGYTF
TRBV28	TRBJ2-5	15	-	-	TGTGCCAGCAGTTTTTCCCAGGGGGAGGTCGAGACCCAGTACTTC	CASSFSQGEVETQYF
TRBV19	TRBJ2-7	14	TRBD2	-	TGTGCCAGCAGGACTAGGCTTGATACTTACGAGCAGTACTTC	CASRTRLDTYEQYF
TRBV30	TRBJ2-7	13	TRBD1	-	TGTGCCTGGAGACAGGGGAATTTGTACGAGCAGTACTTC	CAWRQGNLYEQYF